This T cell receptor (beta chain) originates from a study of blood T cell repertoires in COVID-19. The CDR3 totals 14 residues. Per the germline V gene, CDR1 is KGHDR and CDR2 is SFDVKD. J was trimmed by 8 bases and V by 4 bases; bases with no gene match: 6. Authors' data handling: Counts of nucleated cells, estimated from reference gene primer amplification, were obtained. Profiling relied on immunoSEQ multiplex PCR, and the TCRdb table lists in-frame clones only, not all of them. V, J and clone size reflect that table, while D and trimming were determined from the DNA. The sample gives about 260,000 clones, over 70% of which show up once; around 9.1% is in the top ten.

The V and J genes are TRBV24-1 and TRBJ2-1; 8 bases fit TRBD2. This receptor was taken from a human donor in a cohort sampled during active COVID-19. Material for sequencing was peripheral blood. The CDR3 nucleotides read TGTGCCACCAGTGACGCGGGGGGACTGGATGAGCAGTTCTTC. This translates into CATSDAGGLDEQFF.